The T cell receptor beta chain described here comes from a study of T cell responses to AZD1222 COVID-19 vaccine. General study points: Vaccine-associated CD4 TCRs ranged over spike, dominating at 160-218 and 743-854.

Measured with immunoSEQ multiplex PCR; TCRdb has only the in-frame clones, and not every one. The sample lists about 140,000 clones; approximately 85% were seen once. This clone turned up a few times. Its antigen is unidentified. The sample carries other DNA sequences with the same CDR3. This CDR3 is built from 15 residues. J was trimmed by 0 bases and V by 3 bases; bases with no gene match: 4. Germline lookup yields CDR1 MDHEN and CDR2 SYDVKM. This receptor was identified in an adult in good health. Sequencing was performed on peripheral blood, taken on day 0 of AZD1222 vaccination. This rearrangement joins TRBV28 to TRBJ1-1; TRBD1 aligns across 7 bases. The CDR3 nucleotides are TGTGCCAGCAGTTTGTGGACAGGCGTGAACACTGAAGCTTTCTTT. It specifies CASSLWTGVNTEAFF.